The 16 T cell receptor beta chains below all came from one sample that was sequenced in a study of Tregs in tolerant kidney transplant recipients. The assay was immunoSEQ multiplex PCR, and TCRdb's table has in-frame clones only and misses some. The sample has over 50,000 clones, about four fifths seen once; the top ten hold approximately 4.7%. Specimen: CD4+ T cells from blood. All receptors derive from a human donor in good health.

The chain uses TRBV19 and TRBJ2-5, with 8 bases identical to TRBD1. The CDR3 is made up of 14 amino acids. J was trimmed by 4 bases and V by 8 bases; bases with no gene match: 9. The germline V gene has CDR1 LNHDA and CDR2 SQIVND (reference sequence). In nucleotides, the CDR3 is TGTGCCAGTTCCGGGACAGGACCATCAGAGACCCAGTACTTC. This codes for CASSGTGPSETQYF.

The rearrangement links TRBV27 to TRBJ2-3; tentative D call: TRBD2 (5 bases). In germline, CDR1 is MNHEY, CDR2 SMNVEV (reference sequence). This CDR3 comprises 18 residues. V was trimmed by 3 bases and J by 3 bases, leaving 22 bases between them. The CDR3 loop reads CASSLGRPQWWRTDTQYF. The CDR3 region has the DNA TGTGCCAGCAGTTTGGGTAGGCCTCAGTGGTGGAGGACAGATACGCAGTATTTT.

V usage is TRBV11-2 and J usage is TRBJ2-3; TRBD2 agrees at 11 bases. The CDR3 loop spans 13 amino acids. Trimming at V came to 11 bases and at J to 2 bases, leaving 3 bases not matched to a gene. CDR1 SGHAT and CDR2 FQNNGV come from the germline V gene. The CDR3 DNA reads as TGTGCCGGGACTAGCGGAGACACAGATACGCAGTATTTT. Translating it yields CAGTSGDTDTQYF.

V is TRBV18 and J is TRBJ1-2; TRBD1 matches at 9 bases. Per germline, CDR1 KGHSH and CDR2 LQKENI. V gave up 3 bases and J gave up 6 bases; unmatched junction bases: 8. The CDR3 length is 15 residues. CDR3 residues: CASSPMGTGRDGYTF. The CDR3 DNA is TGTGCCAGCTCACCGATGGGGACAGGGAGAGATGGCTACACCTTC.

This chain links TRBV18 with TRBJ2-5; TRBD2 aligns across 10 bases. This CDR3 is built from 16 residues. The trim removed 3 bases at V and 0 bases at J, leaving 4 bases unmatched. Germline CDR1 and CDR2: KGHSH and LQKENI. CDR3: CASSPQLAGHQETQYF. The CDR3 DNA reads as TGTGCCAGCTCACCTCAACTAGCGGGGCACCAAGAGACCCAGTACTTC. Full variable domain (missing parts from reference TRBV18 and TRBJ2-5): NAGVMQNPRHLVRRRGQEARLRCSPMKGHSHVYWYRQLPEEGLKFMVYLQKENIIDESGMPKERFSAEFPKEGPSILRIQQVVRGDSAAYFCASSPQLAGHQETQYFGPGTRLLVL.

This chain connects TRBV12-5 to TRBJ2-3; the match to TRBD2 covers 9 bases. This CDR3 spans 17 amino acids. Looked up from germline, CDR1 is LGHNT and CDR2 is FRNRAP. The J segment lost 2 bases and the V segment lost 0 bases, leaving 6 bases of the junction unmatched. The CDR3 DNA follows: TGTGCTAGTGGTTTGGTAATCAGCGGGGGGTACACAGATACGCAGTATTTT. It translates to CASGLVISGGYTDTQYF.

The CDR3 sequence is CASSLWLNTGELFF. The CDR3 nucleotides read TGTGCCAGCAGCTTATGGTTGAACACCGGGGAGCTGTTTTTT. This sequence joins TRBV5-6 and TRBJ2-2; D not certain. The CDR3 runs 14 residues. The V end was cut by 2 bases, the J end by 1 base, with 6 bases between. Germline lookup yields CDR1 SGHDT and CDR2 YYEEEE.

The chain recombines TRBV9 with TRBJ2-7; D might be TRBD2 (6 bases). Trimming left V 0 bases short and J 4 bases short, with 14 bases between. This CDR3 has 15 residues. Germline V gene data show CDR1 as SGDLS and CDR2 as YYNGEE. CDR3 DNA: TGTGCCAGCAGCGTAGCGGAGGGAGTCTTTTACGAGCAGTACTTC. The encoded protein is CASSVAEGVFYEQYF.

The rearrangement links TRBV9 to TRBJ2-1, with TRBD2 identical over 8 bases. Germline V lookup: CDR1 SGDLS, CDR2 YYNGEE. The CDR3 length is 17 residues. The V gene end was trimmed by 3 bases and the J gene end by 0 bases; junction bases not matched to a gene: 8. Here the CDR3 reads CASSATLAGPSYNEQFF. The DNA for the CDR3 is TGTGCCAGCAGCGCGACCTTAGCGGGACCCTCCTACAATGAGCAGTTCTTC.

With regard to this clone: Additional DNA sequences in this sample encode the identical CDR3. J is TRBJ1-1 and V is TRBV6-5; D gene ambiguous. The CDR3 has 15 amino acids. Trimming took off 2 bases at V and 0 bases at J, with 10 bases between the two ends. Germline loops: CDR1 MNHEY, CDR2 SVGAGI. DNA of the CDR3: TGTGCCAGCAGTTACAGAGGGCGAATGAACACTGAAGCTTTCTTT. Its translation is CASSYRGRMNTEAFF.

The CDR3 here is CAWSVIPNTQYF. CDR3 sequence (DNA): TGTGCCTGGAGTGTAATACCCAATACGCAGTATTTT. The V and J genes are TRBV30 and TRBJ2-3; no clear D gene. The V gene lost 0 bases and the J gene lost 7 bases, with 8 bases spanning the gap. Germline CDR1 and CDR2: GTSNPN and SVGIG (reference sequence). The CDR3 is 12 residues long.

The chain couples TRBV4-2 to TRBJ1-3; D remains ambiguous. The germline V gene encodes CDR1 LGHNA and CDR2 YNFKEQ. CDR3 length: 16 amino acids. The V and J ends lost 0 bases and 4 bases respectively, with 13 bases between them. The CDR3 nucleotides read TGTGCCAGCAGCCAAGACAGAAGCGTAAAGGGAAACACCATATATTTT. Translated, it gives CASSQDRSVKGNTIYF.

The chain couples TRBV6-5 to TRBJ2-7; TRBD1 might be the D (6 bases). The ends were cut back, 2 bases at V and 2 bases at J, with 10 bases in the middle. Germline values: CDR1 MNHEY, CDR2 SVGAGI. The CDR3 totals 14 residues. CDR3: CASSYGGPTYEQYF. The CDR3 DNA reads as TGTGCCAGCAGTTACGGGGGCCCCACCTACGAGCAGTACTTC.

The gene calls are TRBV5-4 and TRBJ1-2, with D possibly matching TRBD1 (6 bases). The V end was cut by 4 bases, the J end by 7 bases, with 17 bases between. There are 14 residues in the CDR3. The germline V gene has CDR1 SGHNT and CDR2 YYREEE (reference sequence). This chain's CDR3 is CASSPPPGQGGYTF. CDR3 in DNA: TGTGCCAGCAGCCCTCCTCCGGGACAAGGTGGCTACACCTTC.

On this clone: Other DNA sequences within the sample encode an identical CDR3. The chain combines TRBV6-5 with TRBJ1-4; TRBD1 might be the D (5 bases). The length of the CDR3 is 14 residues. The germline CDR1 and CDR2 sequences are MNHEY and SVGAGI. Trimming pared 2 bases from V and 6 bases from J, leaving 10 bases between. CDR3 in amino acids: CASSYRGGDEKLFF. The CDR3, as DNA: TGTGCCAGCAGTTACCGGGGGGGAGATGAAAAACTGTTTTTT.

The rearrangement uses TRBV2 and TRBJ2-7; 11 bases line up with TRBD2. Looked up from germline, CDR1 is SNHLY and CDR2 is FYNNEI. This CDR3 spans 14 amino acids. V dropped 4 bases and J dropped 5; count of bases not matched to a gene: 4. The CDR3 coding sequence is TGTGCCAGCAGTGTGGGGACTAGCGGTGACGAGCAGTACTTC. This sequence encodes CASSVGTSGDEQYF.